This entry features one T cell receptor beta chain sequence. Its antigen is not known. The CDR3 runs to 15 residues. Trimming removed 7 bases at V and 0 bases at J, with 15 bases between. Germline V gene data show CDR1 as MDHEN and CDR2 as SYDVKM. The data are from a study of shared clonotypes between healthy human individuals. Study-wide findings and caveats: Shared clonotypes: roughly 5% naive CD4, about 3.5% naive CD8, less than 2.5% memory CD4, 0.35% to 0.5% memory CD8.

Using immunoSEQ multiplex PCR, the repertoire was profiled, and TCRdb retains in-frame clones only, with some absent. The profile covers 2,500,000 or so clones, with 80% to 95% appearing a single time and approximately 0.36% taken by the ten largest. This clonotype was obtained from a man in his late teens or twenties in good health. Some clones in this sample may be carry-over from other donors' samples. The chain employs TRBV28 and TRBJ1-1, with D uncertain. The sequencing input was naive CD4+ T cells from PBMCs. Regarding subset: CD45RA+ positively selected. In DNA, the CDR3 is TGTGCCAGCATCCACAAGACACCCATGAACACTGAAGCTTTCTTT. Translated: CASIHKTPMNTEAFF.